This T cell receptor beta chain stems from a study of blood T cell repertoires in COVID-19 (dated by TCRdb to between 2020 and 2021). Regarding the study in general: Samples from collaborators originated in the United States, Italy and Spain and spanned both the acute and convalescent phases of COVID-19. HLA class I and class II types, where available, came from metadata supplied by the sample provider rather than from assay-based typing. The sample metadata nearly always contained a de-identified subject ID, COVID-19 status, age in years and sex. Deeply sampled blood TCRbeta repertoires from subjects exposed to, actively infected with, or recovered from COVID-19 were included in the dataset. The repertoires were made available in a free public database intended to serve as a resource for research on the immune response to SARS-CoV-2. Samples were obtained from the ongoing ImmuneRACE study (first 160 participants) and from 1,254 subjects provided by 6 global collaborators. The prospective study material was composed of cDNA or gDNA derived from T cells, B-cell-depleted T cells, or PBMCs. Overall results and qualifications from the work: The amount of clinical and demographic metadata varied by source and participant and was provided uncurated.

At one collaborating source in Seattle, patients were enrolled during active infection and were followed longitudinally through the course of disease. Each collaborating institution followed its own protocols to collect whole blood in K2EDTA tubes. For TCRbeta analysis, collaborator samples were shipped as frozen whole blood, as isolated PBMCs, or as DNA extracted from either sample type. TCRbeta CDR3 regions were amplified from genomic DNA using the immunoSEQ Assay, a bias-controlled multiplex PCR. Under the source paper's analysis protocol: Within the assay, amplification of reference gene primers was used to estimate how many nucleated cells each sample contained. Sequence reads were collapsed and filtered to measure the absolute abundance of every unique TCRbeta CDR3 rearrangement. Productive Simpson clonality was computed per sample as the square root of Simpson's diversity index over productive rearrangements. TCRdb limited this immuneACCESS table to in-frame rearrangements with V and J called. A share of clones is missing; checked studies link under half to unresolved V genes, and the rest is unexplained. Clone size and the V and J calls come from that table; the DNA yielded D and trimming. A total of under 250,000 clones appear in this sample, more than 85% of them only once. Of the sample, 0.65% to 0.85% is held by the ten largest clones.

In regard to this clone: What antigen it recognizes has not been identified. Per-base qualities were not stored, and no clone one base away is much larger.

The CDR3 runs 17 amino acids, cysteine and phenylalanine included. The retained sequence is limited to the CDR3, 51 bases, with the frame set at the first base. Relative to germline, V is missing 0 bases and J is missing 5 bases, with 4 bases of the junction outside any gene match. CDR1 and CDR2 were assigned from the germline V gene as KGHDR and SFDVKD. The sequence joins TRBV24-1 to TRBJ2-2, and 11 bases in between align with TRBD2. The sequenced sample consisted of peripheral blood. The receptor was derived from a man in his sixties with COVID-19, enrolled during active disease. The nucleotide sequence is given as TGTGCCACCAGTGATTTGCCTCTAGCGGGAGGAACCGGGGAGCTGTTTTTT. This translates into CATSDLPLAGGTGELFF.